The 10 T cell receptor beta chains below were found in one sample sequenced in a study of T cell responses to AZD1222 COVID-19 vaccine. TCRdb's table, derived via immunoSEQ multiplex PCR, lists solely in-frame clones and lacks some. The profile covers tens of thousands of clones, with around four fifths appearing a single time and 15% to 20% taken by the ten largest. Sequencing used peripheral blood, obtained 28 days after the second AZD1222 dose. The origin of the receptors is an adult who received the AZD1222 COVID-19 vaccine.

The genes are TRBV7-9 and TRBJ1-4; no firm D call. V was shortened by 5 bases and J by 0 bases, with 16 bases between the two germline ends. The CDR3 is 17 amino acids. Germline V gene sequence: CDR1 SEHNR, CDR2 FQNEAQ (reference sequence). CDR3 DNA: TGTGCCAGCAGCCGTCTCGGAGGACCGGCAACTAATGAAAAACTGTTTTTT. Its protein product is CASSRLGGPATNEKLFF.

The CDR3 here is CASSSGASTEAFF. The CDR3 DNA follows: TGTGCCAGCAGCTCTGGAGCGAGCACTGAAGCTTTCTTT. The chain has TRBV7-8 and TRBJ1-1, with no clear D. V lost 4 bases and J 4 bases, leaving 10 bases between the germline ends. The CDR3 has 13 residues. Per germline, CDR1 SGHVS and CDR2 FQNEAQ. Using reference TRBV7-8 and TRBJ1-1 for the parts outside the CDR3, the full variable domain is GAGVSQSPRYKVAKRGQDVALRCDPISGHVSLFWYQQALGQGPEFLTYFQNEAQLDKSGLPSDRFFAERPEGSVSTLKIQRTQQEDSAVYLCASSSGASTEAFFGQGTRLTVV.

The CDR3 DNA is TGTGCCTCAAAGGGGACCTCCGTGGCAGATACGCAGTATTTT. Translation: CASKGTSVADTQYF. The chain has TRBV2 and TRBJ2-3, with D perhaps assigned TRBD1 or TRBD2 (5 bases each). CDR1 SNHLY and CDR2 FYNNEI come from the germline V gene. The V and J ends lost 11 bases and 4 bases respectively, with 19 bases between them. This CDR3 is built from 14 residues.

This rearrangement joins TRBV7-3 to TRBJ2-5, with TRBD1 matching 7 bases. V was pared by 2 bases and J by 2 bases, with 5 bases of the junction left unmatched. CDR3 length: 15 amino acids. The germline gives CDR1 SGHTA, CDR2 FQGTGA. Here the CDR3 DNA reads TGTGCCAGCAGCTTAGATCCGGGACAGCAAGAGACCCAGTACTTC. It encodes CASSLDPGQQETQYF.

The chain uses TRBV5-4 and TRBJ1-2; D gene uncertain. This CDR3 has 16 amino acids. With 0 bases removed from V and 0 bases from J, the gap between germline ends came to 12 bases. Germline loops: CDR1 SGHNT, CDR2 YYREEE (reference sequence). The CDR3 DNA reads as TGTGCCAGCAGCTTGGTCCCCGGCGGAACTAACTATGGCTACACCTTC. Translated: CASSLVPGGTNYGYTF.

This chain uses TRBV10-3 with TRBJ2-2, with 12 nucleotides matching TRBD2. The CDR3 length is 16 residues. V lost 6 bases to trimming and J lost 6 bases; unmatched junction nucleotides: 8. Germline CDR1 ENHRY, CDR2 SYGVKD. The CDR3 DNA reads TGTGCCATCAGCCCCCCGGGACTAGCGGGTTCCGGGGAGCTGTTTTTT. It encodes CAISPPGLAGSGELFF.

The chain links TRBV3-1 (or the pseudogene TRBV3-2) to TRBJ2-5; a weak D match, TRBD2 (6 bases). Germline V lookup: CDR1 LGHDT, CDR2 YNNKEL (reference sequence). V gave up 4 bases and J gave up 3 bases, with 9 bases separating them. The CDR3 has 13 amino acids. CDR3 coding DNA: TGTGCCAGCAGCCCCCGGGAGAAAGAGACCCAGTACTTC. Protein product: CASSPREKETQYF.

The chain is built from TRBV6-5 and TRBJ1-2; 7 positions match TRBD1. From germline, CDR1 is MNHEY and CDR2 SVGAGI. V lost 10 bases and J lost 0; bases outside the gene matches: 5. The CDR3 extends over 13 amino acids. The CDR3 sequence is CATRDSANYGYTF. The CDR3 nucleotides are TGTGCCACTAGGGACAGCGCTAACTATGGCTACACCTTC.

The sample holds one count of this clone. The gene calls are TRBV19 and TRBJ2-3; 10 bases fit TRBD2. The junction had 18 bases not matched to a gene; V was cut back by 6 bases and J by 0 bases. The CDR3 covers 20 residues. The V gene's germline CDR1 is LNHDA and CDR2 SQIVND (reference sequence). The CDR3 here is CASSRRSGGPRTTSTDTQYF. The CDR3 coding sequence is TGTGCCAGTAGCCGGCGTAGCGGGGGGCCGAGAACTACTAGCACAGATACGCAGTATTTT.

The chain has TRBV12-3 or TRBV12-4 and TRBJ1-5; 7 nucleotides match TRBD1. Trimming cost V 3 bases and J 4 bases; bases outside gene matches: 0. This CDR3 contains 13 residues. The CDR3 spells CASSLGQNQPQHF. DNA of the CDR3: TGTGCCAGCAGTTTGGGACAGAATCAGCCCCAGCATTTT.